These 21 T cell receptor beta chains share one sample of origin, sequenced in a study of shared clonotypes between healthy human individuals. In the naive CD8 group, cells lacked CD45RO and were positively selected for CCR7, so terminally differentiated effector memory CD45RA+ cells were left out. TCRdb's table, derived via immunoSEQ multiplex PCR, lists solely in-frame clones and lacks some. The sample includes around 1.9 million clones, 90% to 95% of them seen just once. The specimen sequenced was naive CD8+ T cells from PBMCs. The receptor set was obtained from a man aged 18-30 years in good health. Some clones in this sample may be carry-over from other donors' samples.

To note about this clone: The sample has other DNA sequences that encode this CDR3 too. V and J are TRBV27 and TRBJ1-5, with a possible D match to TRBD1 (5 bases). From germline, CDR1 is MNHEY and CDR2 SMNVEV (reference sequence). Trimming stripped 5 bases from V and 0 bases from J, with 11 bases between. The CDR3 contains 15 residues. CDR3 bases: TGTGCCAGCAGTCCCCGGGGGGGTAGCAATCAGCCCCAGCATTTT. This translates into CASSPRGGSNQPQHF.

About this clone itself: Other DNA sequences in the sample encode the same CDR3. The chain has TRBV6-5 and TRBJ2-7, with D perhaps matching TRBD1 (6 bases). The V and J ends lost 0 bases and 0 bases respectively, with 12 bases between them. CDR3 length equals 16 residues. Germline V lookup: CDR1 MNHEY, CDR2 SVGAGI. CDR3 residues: CASSYSIGQSSYEQYF. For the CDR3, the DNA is TGTGCCAGCAGTTACTCTATTGGACAGAGCTCCTACGAGCAGTACTTC.

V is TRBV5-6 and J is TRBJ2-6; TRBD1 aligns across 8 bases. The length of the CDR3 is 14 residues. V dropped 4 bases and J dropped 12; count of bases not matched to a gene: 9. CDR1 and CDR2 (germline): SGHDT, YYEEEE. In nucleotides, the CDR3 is TGTGCCAGCAGCATAGGGACAGGCCCTCTCGTCCTGACTTTC. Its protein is CASSIGTGPLVLTF. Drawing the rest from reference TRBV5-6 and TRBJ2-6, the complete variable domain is DAGVTQSPTHLIKTRGQQVTLRCSPKSGHDTVSWYQQALGQGPQFIFQYYEEEERQRGNFPDRFSGHQFPNYSSELNVNALLLGDSALYLCASSIGTGPLVLTFGAGSRLTVL.

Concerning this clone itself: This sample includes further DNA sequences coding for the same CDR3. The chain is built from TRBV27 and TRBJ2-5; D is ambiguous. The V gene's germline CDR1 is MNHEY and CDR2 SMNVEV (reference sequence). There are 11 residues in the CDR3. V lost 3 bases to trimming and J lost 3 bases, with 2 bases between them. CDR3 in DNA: TGTGCCAGCAGTTTCAAAGAGACCCAGTACTTC. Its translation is CASSFKETQYF.

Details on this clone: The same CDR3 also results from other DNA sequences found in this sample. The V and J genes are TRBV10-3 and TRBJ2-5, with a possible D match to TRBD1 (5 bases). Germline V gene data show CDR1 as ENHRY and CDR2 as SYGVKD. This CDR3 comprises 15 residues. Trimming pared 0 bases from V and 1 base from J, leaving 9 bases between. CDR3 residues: CAISESAGSQETQYF. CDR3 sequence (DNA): TGTGCCATCAGTGAGTCAGCAGGGTCCCAAGAGACCCAGTACTTC.

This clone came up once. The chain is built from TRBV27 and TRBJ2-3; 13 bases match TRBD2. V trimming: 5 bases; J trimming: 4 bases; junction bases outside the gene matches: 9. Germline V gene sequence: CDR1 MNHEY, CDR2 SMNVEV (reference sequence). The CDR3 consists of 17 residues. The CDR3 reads CASSTYGLAGVSDTQYF. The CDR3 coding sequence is TGTGCCAGCAGTACATACGGACTAGCGGGAGTATCAGATACGCAGTATTTT.

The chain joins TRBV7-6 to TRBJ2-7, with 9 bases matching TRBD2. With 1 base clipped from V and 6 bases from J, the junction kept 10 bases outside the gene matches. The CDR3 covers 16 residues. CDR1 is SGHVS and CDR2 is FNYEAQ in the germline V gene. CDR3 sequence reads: CASSLGLAGALGEQYF. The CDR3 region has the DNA TGTGCCAGCAGCTTAGGATTAGCGGGAGCGTTGGGCGAGCAGTACTTC. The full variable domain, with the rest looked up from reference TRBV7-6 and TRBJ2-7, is GAGVSQSPRYKVTKRGQDVALRCDPISGHVSLYWYRQALGQGPEFLTYFNYEAQQDKSGLPNDRFSAERPEGSISTLTIQRTEQRDSAMYRCASSLGLAGALGEQYFGPGTRLTVT.

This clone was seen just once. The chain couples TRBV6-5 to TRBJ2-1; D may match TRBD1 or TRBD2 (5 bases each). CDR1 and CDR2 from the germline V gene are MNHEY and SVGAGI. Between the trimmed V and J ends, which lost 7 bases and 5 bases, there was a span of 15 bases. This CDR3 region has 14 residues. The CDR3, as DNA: TGTGCCAGCACCATGGGGACGGTTAACAATGAGCAGTTCTTC. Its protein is CASTMGTVNNEQFF.

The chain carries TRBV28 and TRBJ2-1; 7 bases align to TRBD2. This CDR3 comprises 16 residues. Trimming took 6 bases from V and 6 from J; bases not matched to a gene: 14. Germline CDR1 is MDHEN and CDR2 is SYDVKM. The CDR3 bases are TGTGCCAGCAGCCTAAGCCGGGACTATCAAATCAATGAGCAGTTCTTC. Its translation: CASSLSRDYQINEQFF.

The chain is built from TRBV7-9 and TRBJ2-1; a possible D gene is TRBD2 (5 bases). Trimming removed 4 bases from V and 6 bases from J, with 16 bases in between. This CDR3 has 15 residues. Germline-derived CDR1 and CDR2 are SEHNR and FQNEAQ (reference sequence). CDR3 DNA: TGTGCCAGCAGCTCAGACCCGACTATAGGCAATGAGCAGTTCTTC. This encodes CASSSDPTIGNEQFF.

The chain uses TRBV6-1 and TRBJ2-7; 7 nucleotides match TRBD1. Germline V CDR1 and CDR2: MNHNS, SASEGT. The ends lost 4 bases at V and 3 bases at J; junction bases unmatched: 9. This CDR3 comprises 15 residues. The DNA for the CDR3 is TGTGCCAGCAGTGTCTACAGGGGCGGCAACTACGAGCAGTACTTC. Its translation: CASSVYRGGNYEQYF.

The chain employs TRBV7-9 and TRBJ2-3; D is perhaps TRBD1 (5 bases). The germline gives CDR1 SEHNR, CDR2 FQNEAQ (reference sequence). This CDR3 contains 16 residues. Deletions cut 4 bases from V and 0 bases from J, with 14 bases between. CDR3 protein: CASSSRTPLSTDTQYF. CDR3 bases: TGTGCCAGCAGCTCCCGGACACCTCTTAGCACAGATACGCAGTATTTT.

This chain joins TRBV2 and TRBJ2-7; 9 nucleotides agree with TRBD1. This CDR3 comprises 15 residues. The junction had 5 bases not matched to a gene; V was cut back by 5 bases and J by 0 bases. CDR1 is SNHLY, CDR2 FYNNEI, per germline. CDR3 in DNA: TGTGCCAGCAGTTTCCGGGACAGGGCCTCCTACGAGCAGTACTTC. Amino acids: CASSFRDRASYEQYF. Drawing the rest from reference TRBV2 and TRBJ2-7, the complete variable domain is EPEVTQTPSHQVTQMGQEVILRCVPISNHLYFYWYRQILGQKVEFLVSFYNNEISEKSEIFDDQFSVERPDGSNFTLKIRSTKLEDSAMYFCASSFRDRASYEQYFGPGTRLTVT.

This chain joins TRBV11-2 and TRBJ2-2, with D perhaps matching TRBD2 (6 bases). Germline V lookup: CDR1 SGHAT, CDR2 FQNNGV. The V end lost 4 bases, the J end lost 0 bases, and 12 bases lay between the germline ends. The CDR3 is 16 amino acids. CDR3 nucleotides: TGTGCCAGCAGCTCCAGCGGCGGGGCGAACACCGGGGAGCTGTTTTTT. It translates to CASSSSGGANTGELFF.

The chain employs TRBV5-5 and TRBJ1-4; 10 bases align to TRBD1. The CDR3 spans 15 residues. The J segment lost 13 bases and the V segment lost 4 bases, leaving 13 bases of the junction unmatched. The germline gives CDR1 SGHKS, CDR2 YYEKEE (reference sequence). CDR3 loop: CASSQSGTGVQGLFF. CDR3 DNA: TGTGCCAGCAGCCAATCCGGGACAGGGGTTCAGGGACTGTTTTTT.

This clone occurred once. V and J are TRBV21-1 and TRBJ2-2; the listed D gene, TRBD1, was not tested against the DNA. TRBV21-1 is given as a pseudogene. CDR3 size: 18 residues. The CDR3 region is CASSKVGASTANTGELFF. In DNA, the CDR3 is TGTGCCAGCAGCAAAGTAGGGGCATCTACAGCGAACACCGGGGAGCTGTTTTTT.

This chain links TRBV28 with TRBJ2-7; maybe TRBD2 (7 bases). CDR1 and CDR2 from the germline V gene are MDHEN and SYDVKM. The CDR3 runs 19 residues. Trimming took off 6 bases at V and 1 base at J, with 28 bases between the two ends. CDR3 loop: CASSQGAGAPPAPSYEQYF. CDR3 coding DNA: TGTGCCAGCAGCCAAGGGGCGGGGGCACCGCCCGCCCCGTCCTACGAGCAGTACTTC. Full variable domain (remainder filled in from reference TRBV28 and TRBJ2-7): DVKVTQSSRYLVKRTGEKVFLECVQDMDHENMFWYRQDPGLGLRLIYFSYDVKMKEKGDIPEGYSVSREKKERFSLILESASTNQTSMYLCASSQGAGAPPAPSYEQYFGPGTRLTVT.

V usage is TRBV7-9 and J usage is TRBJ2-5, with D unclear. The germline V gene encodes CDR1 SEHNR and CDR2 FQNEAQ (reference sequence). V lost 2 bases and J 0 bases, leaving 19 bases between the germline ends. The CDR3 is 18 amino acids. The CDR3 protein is CASSLSWPVDLYQETQYF. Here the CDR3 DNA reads TGTGCCAGCAGCTTATCGTGGCCGGTAGACCTGTACCAAGAGACCCAGTACTTC.

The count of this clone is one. Here the CDR3 DNA reads TGTGCCAGCAGTCCACGCGACTGGAATCTCTCTGGAAACACCATATATTTT. Its translation is CASSPRDWNLSGNTIYF. The chain combines TRBV28 with TRBJ1-3; no definite D call. The CDR3 loop spans 17 amino acids. CDR1 and CDR2 from the germline V gene are MDHEN and SYDVKM. V lost 5 bases and J 0 bases, leaving 17 bases between the germline ends.

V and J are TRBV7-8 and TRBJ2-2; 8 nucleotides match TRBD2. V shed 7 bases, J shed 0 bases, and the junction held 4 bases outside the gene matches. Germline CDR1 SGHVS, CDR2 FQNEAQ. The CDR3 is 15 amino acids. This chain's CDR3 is CASTIAGPNTGELFF. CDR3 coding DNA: TGTGCCAGCACCATAGCGGGGCCGAACACCGGGGAGCTGTTTTTT.

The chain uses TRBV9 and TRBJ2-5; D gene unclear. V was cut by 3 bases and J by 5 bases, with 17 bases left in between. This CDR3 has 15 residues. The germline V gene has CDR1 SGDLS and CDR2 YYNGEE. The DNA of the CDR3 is TGTGCCAGCAGCGGAGACCGCACGGTGGGGGAGACCCAGTACTTC. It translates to CASSGDRTVGETQYF. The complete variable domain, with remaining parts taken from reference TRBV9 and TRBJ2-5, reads DSGVTQTPKHLITATGQRVTLRCSPRSGDLSVYWYQQSLDQGLQFLIQYYNGEERAKGNILERFSAQQFPDLHSELNLSSLELGDSALYFCASSGDRTVGETQYFGPGTRLLVL.